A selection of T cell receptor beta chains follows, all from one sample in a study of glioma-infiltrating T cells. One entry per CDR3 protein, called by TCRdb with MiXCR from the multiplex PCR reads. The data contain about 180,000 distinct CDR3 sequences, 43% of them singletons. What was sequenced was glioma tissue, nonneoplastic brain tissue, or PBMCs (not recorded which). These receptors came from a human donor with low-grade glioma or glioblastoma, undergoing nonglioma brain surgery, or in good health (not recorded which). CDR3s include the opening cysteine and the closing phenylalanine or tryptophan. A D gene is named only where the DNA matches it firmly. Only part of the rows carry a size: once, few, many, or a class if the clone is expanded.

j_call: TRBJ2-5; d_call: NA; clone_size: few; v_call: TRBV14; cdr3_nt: TGTGCCAGCAGCCCGACGGGGGTGCGCTCACAAGAGACCCAGTACTTC; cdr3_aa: CASSPTGVRSQETQYF
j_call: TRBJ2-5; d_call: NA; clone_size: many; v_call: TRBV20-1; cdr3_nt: TGCAGTGCTAGAGGCCCTCGGGAGCGCGAAGAGACCCAGTACTTC; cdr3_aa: CSARGPREREETQYF
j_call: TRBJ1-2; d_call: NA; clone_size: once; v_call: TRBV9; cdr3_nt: TGTGCCAGAAAACGCGTAGTTGGCTACACCTTC; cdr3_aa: CARKRVVGYTF
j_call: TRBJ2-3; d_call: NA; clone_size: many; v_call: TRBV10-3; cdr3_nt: TGTGCCATCAGTGATAACCTTAACGGGCCAGATACGCAGTATTTT; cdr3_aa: CAISDNLNGPDTQYF
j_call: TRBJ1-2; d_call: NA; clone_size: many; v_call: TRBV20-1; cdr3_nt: TGCAGTGCTAGAGAGGGTCGCGACTATGGCTACACCTTC; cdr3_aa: CSAREGRDYGYTF
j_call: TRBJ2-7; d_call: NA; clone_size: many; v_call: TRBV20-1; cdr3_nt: TGCAGTGCCGGTCACCCCTACGAGCAGTACTTC; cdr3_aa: CSAGHPYEQYF
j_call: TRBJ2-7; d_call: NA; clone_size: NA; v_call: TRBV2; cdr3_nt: TGTGCCAGCAGCGGTATCGTCCAGGGGTCCTACGAGCAGTACTTC; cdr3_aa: CASSGIVQGSYEQYF
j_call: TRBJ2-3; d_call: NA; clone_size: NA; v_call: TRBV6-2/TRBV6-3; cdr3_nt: TGTGCCAGCAGCTTCGGGGGACAGACAGATACGGAATATTTT; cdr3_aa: CASSFGGQTDTEYF
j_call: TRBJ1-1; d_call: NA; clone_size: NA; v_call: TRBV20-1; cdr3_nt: TGCAGTGCTAGCACGAGGCCCCACACGTACTTT; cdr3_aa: CSASTRPHTYF
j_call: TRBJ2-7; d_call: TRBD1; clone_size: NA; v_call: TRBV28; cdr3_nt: TGTGCCAGCAGTTTAACTGTGGGACAGGGAAGCACAGATACGCAGTACTTC; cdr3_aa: CASSLTVGQGSTDTQYF
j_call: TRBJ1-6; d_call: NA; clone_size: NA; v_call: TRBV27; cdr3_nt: TGTGCCAGCAGTTTATTGGGGCCAAATTCACCCCTCCAATTT; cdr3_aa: CASSLLGPNSPLQF
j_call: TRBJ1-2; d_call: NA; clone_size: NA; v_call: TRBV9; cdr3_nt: TGTGCCAGCAGCGTAGTAAATGCTGGCTACACCTTC; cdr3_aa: CASSVVNAGYTF
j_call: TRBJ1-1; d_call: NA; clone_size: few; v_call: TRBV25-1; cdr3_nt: TGTGCCAGCAGTCAACAGGTGAACACTGAAGCTTTCTTT; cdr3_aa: CASSQQVNTEAFF
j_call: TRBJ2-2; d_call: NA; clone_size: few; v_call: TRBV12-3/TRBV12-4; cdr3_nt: TGTGCCAGCAATCTTGTTGGGGCAGCCGACACCGGGGAGCTGTTTTTT; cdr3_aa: CASNLVGAADTGELFF
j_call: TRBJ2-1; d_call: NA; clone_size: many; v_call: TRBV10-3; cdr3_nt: TGTGCCATCAGTGGGGACTGGAATGAGCAGTTCTTC; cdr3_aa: CAISGDWNEQFF
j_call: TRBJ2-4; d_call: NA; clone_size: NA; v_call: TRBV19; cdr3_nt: TGTGCCAGTAGTAAAGTAACGCAAAACATTCAGTACTTC; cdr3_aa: CASSKVTQNIQYF
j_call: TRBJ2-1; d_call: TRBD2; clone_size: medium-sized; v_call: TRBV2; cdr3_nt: TGTGCCAGCAGGGGGGGGACTAGCGTGAACAATGAGCAGTTCTTC; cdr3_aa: CASRGGTSVNNEQFF
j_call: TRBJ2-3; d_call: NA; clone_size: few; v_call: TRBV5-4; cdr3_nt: TGTGCCAGCAGCAGGCTCAACACAGATACGCAGTATTTT; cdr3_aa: CASSRLNTDTQYF
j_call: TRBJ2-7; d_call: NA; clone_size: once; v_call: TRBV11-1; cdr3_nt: TGTGCCAGCAGCTTAATTGTAATCGAGGGAGAGTTCTACGAGCAGTACTTC; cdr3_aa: CASSLIVIEGEFYEQYF
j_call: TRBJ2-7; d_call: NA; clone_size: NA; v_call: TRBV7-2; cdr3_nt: TGTGCCAGCAGCTCAGGGGAGACTTTGGTCATTTCCTACGAGCAGTACTTC; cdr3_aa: CASSSGETLVISYEQYF
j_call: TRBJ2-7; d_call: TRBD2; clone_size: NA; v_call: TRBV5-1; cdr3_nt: TGCGCCAGCAGCTCGACTAGCGGGCAGTACGAGAAGTACTTC; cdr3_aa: CASSSTSGQYEKYF
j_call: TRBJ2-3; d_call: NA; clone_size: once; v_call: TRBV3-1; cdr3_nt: TGTGCCAGCAGCTCCTTTCTCACAGATACGCAGTATTTT; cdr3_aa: CASSSFLTDTQYF
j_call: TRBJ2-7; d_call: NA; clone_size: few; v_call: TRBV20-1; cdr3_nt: TGCAGTGCTGACGGGGACTCGATGAGCTCCTACGAGCAGTACTTC; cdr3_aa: CSADGDSMSSYEQYF
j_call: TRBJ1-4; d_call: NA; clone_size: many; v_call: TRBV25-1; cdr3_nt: TGTGCCAGCACCCCGGCAATGGGTAGAAATGAAAAACTGTTTTTT; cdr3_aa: CASTPAMGRNEKLFF
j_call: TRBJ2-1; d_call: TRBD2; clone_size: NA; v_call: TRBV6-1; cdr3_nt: TGTGCCAGCATCAGTCTTAGCGGGACATTGGGCCAGCAGTTCTTC; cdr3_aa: CASISLSGTLGQQFF
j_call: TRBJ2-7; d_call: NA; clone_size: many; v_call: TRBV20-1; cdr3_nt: TGCAGTGCTAGAGGCAGGACCTACGAGCAGTACTTC; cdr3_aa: CSARGRTYEQYF
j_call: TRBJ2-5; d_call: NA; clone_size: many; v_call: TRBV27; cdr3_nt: TGTGCCAGCAGTTTGACGTCAGGCGAACAAGAGACCCAGTACTTC; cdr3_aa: CASSLTSGEQETQYF
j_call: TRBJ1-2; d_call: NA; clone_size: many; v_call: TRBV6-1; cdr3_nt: TGTGCCAGCAGCCCGTTGACTCTCTATGGCTACACCTTC; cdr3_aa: CASSPLTLYGYTF
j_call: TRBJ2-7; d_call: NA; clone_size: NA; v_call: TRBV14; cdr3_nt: TGTGCCAGCAGCCAAGTCAACGGGGGCGTCTACGAGCAGTACTTC; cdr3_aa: CASSQVNGGVYEQYF
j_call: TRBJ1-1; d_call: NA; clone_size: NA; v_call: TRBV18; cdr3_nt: TGTGCCAGCTCGCCGCGGGGAAAGCAGAACACTGAAGCTTTCTTT; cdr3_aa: CASSPRGKQNTEAFF